A selection of T cell receptor beta chains follows, all from one sample in a study of blood T cell repertoires in COVID-19. Profiling relied on immunoSEQ multiplex PCR, and the TCRdb table lists in-frame clones only, not all of them. This repertoire shows about 100,000 clones, about 84% found once; its top ten account for roughly 13%. Sequencing was performed on peripheral blood. These TCRs come from a human donor in a cohort sampled during active COVID-19. CDR3s include the opening cysteine and the closing phenylalanine or tryptophan. The D gene is left open where the match is weak. Expanded clones get a size class; other rows say once, few or many, or leave the size out.

TRBJ1-1 . . TRBV11-2 11 CASSLGREAFF TGTGCCAGCAGCTTAGGCAGGGAAGCTTTCTTT
TRBJ2-7 TRBD1 . TRBV7-2 14 CASSLKTGPYEQYF TGTGCCAGCAGCTTGAAGACAGGGCCCTACGAGCAGTACTTC
TRBJ1-1 TRBD1 . TRBV29-1 12 CSAHNRGTEAFF TGCAGCGCCCATAACAGGGGCACTGAAGCTTTCTTT
TRBJ1-1 TRBD1 . TRBV20-1 13 CSASRQGNTEAFF TGCAGTGCTAGTAGACAGGGAAACACTGAAGCTTTCTTT
TRBJ2-5 TRBD1 . TRBV13 15 CASSFYRGGQETQYF TGTGCCAGCAGCTTCTACAGGGGTGGGCAAGAGACCCAGTACTTC
TRBJ2-1 . once TRBV4-3 15 CASSQDKGPYNEQFF TGCGCCAGCAGCCAAGATAAGGGGCCCTACAATGAGCAGTTCTTC
TRBJ2-3 . . TRBV6-1 14 CASSDRGHTDTQYF TGTGCCAGCAGTGACAGGGGTCATACAGATACGCAGTATTTT
TRBJ2-1 TRBD2 . TRBV29-1 17 CSVDGLAGRSSYNEQFF TGCAGCGTTGATGGACTAGCGGGGAGGAGCTCCTACAATGAGCAGTTCTTC
TRBJ1-6 . . TRBV7-8 13 CASRQGEYSPLHF TGTGCCAGCAGGCAGGGTGAATATTCACCCCTCCACTTT
TRBJ2-6 . . TRBV29-1 13 CSVSPSGANVLTF TGCAGCGTTTCTCCCTCTGGGGCCAACGTCCTGACTTTC
TRBJ1-4 TRBD1 . TRBV19 14 CASSRGQGNEKLFF TGTGCCAGTAGTAGGGGACAGGGTAATGAAAAACTGTTTTTT
TRBJ2-1 TRBD2 . TRBV3-1/TRBV3-2 21 CASSQVSTSGPRRSSYNEQFF TGTGCCAGCAGCCAAGTGTCGACTAGCGGGCCCCGAAGGAGCTCCTACAATGAGCAGTTCTTC
TRBJ1-5 . . TRBV12-5 14 CASGLSLLGQPQHF TGTGCTAGTGGTTTGTCCCTTCTAGGTCAGCCCCAGCATTTT
TRBJ2-3 . . TRBV9 15 CASSVAASGTDTQYF TGTGCCAGCAGCGTAGCGGCTAGCGGCACAGATACGCAGTATTTT
TRBJ1-2 TRBD1 . TRBV7-2 16 CASSVMARTGGYGYTF TGTGCCAGCAGCGTAATGGCGAGGACAGGCGGATATGGCTACACCTTC
TRBJ2-1 . . TRBV7-9 17 CASSPTPPGTRYNEQFF TGTGCCAGCAGCCCGACCCCCCCCGGGACACGCTACAATGAGCAGTTCTTC
TRBJ2-7 . . TRBV5-1 14 CASSFGLGPYEQYF TGCGCCAGCAGCTTCGGACTGGGTCCCTACGAGCAGTACTTC
TRBJ2-5 . . TRBV3-1/TRBV3-2 18 CASYRDGRPTEFQETQYF TGTGCCAGCTACAGGGACGGGCGCCCTACGGAGTTTCAAGAGACCCAGTACTTC
TRBJ2-7 . . TRBV11-2 14 CASSLGRQLDEQYF TGTGCCAGCAGCTTAGGGCGGCAGCTCGACGAGCAGTACTTC
TRBJ2-1 TRBD1 once TRBV5-4 15 CASSFDGTGYNEQFF TGTGCCAGCAGCTTTGATGGGACAGGGTACAATGAGCAGTTCTTC
TRBJ1-5 . . TRBV7-2 13 CASSSKPNQPQHF TGTGCCAGCAGCTCAAAGCCGAATCAGCCCCAGCATTTT
TRBJ2-7 TRBD2 . TRBV7-9 15 CASSLATSGRDEQYF TGTGCCAGCAGCTTAGCTACTAGCGGAAGGGACGAGCAGTACTTC
TRBJ2-5 TRBD1 . TRBV27 13 CASRGGQGETQYF TGTGCCAGCAGGGGGGGACAGGGTGAGACCCAGTACTTC
TRBJ1-2 TRBD1 once TRBV19 14 CASSTLDRAYGYTF TGTGCCAGTAGTACCCTAGACAGGGCATATGGCTACACCTTC
TRBJ2-7 . . TRBV11-2 15 CASSLTGRSKDEQYF TGTGCCAGCAGCCTAACAGGGCGATCTAAGGACGAGCAGTACTTC
TRBJ2-5 . . TRBV5-1 18 CASSPRGDSPSSKETQYF TGCGCCAGCAGCCCGAGGGGGGACAGCCCTAGTTCCAAAGAGACCCAGTACTTC
TRBJ1-5 . . TRBV7-2 16 CASSLEPGALNQPQHF TGTGCCAGCAGCTTAGAGCCAGGGGCCCTCAATCAGCCCCAGCATTTT
TRBJ1-2 . . TRBV7-2 14 CASSLTKDSSGYTF TGTGCCAGCAGCTTAACCAAGGACAGTTCCGGCTACACCTTC
TRBJ1-5 . . TRBV5-8 13 CASSAGVVQPQHF TGTGCCAGCAGCGCCGGGGTGGTCCAGCCCCAGCATTTT
TRBJ2-7 TRBD1 few TRBV18 14 CASSQGAGLGEQYF TGTGCCAGCTCACAGGGGGCCGGGTTGGGCGAGCAGTACTTC
TRBJ1-4 . once TRBV7-9 15 CASSSKGLSEEKLFF TGTGCCAGCAGCTCAAAGGGACTATCGGAGGAAAAACTGTTTTTT
TRBJ1-2 TRBD1 . TRBV24-1 15 CATSDPGTGIYGYTF TGTGCCACCAGTGACCCCGGGACAGGGATCTATGGCTACACCTTC
TRBJ2-3 TRBD1 . TRBV3-1/TRBV3-2 16 CASSQEAGTDTDTQYF TGTGCCAGCAGCCAAGAGGCCGGGACAGACACAGATACGCAGTATTTT
TRBJ2-5 TRBD1 . TRBV19 14 CASSATGGYETQYF TGTGCCAGTAGTGCGACAGGGGGCTACGAGACCCAGTACTTC
TRBJ1-6 . . TRBV6-2/TRBV6-3 14 CASSYGGLSSPLHF TGTGCCAGCAGTTACGGGGGCTTATCTTCACCCCTCCACTTT
TRBJ1-2 . . TRBV10-3 13 CAISTGFPYGYTF TGTGCCATCAGTACAGGTTTCCCGTATGGCTACACCTTC
TRBJ1-2 . . TRBV3-1/TRBV3-2 11 CASSQVSEHTF TGTGCCAGCAGCCAAGTCTCGGAGCACACCTTC
TRBJ2-7 TRBD1 . TRBV2 15 CASSLGQGLPYEQYF TGTGCCAGCAGTCTCGGACAGGGACTTCCCTACGAGCAGTACTTC
TRBJ2-5 TRBD2 . TRBV2 16 CASREGGLAGLRAQYF TGTGCCAGCAGGGAGGGGGGACTAGCGGGACTCCGGGCCCAGTACTTC
TRBJ2-6 . . TRBV3-1/TRBV3-2 13 CASSQGGANVLTF TGTGCCAGCAGCCAGGGCGGGGCCAACGTCCTGACTTTC
TRBJ1-1 TRBD1 . TRBV29-1 13 CSVDIGGNTEAFF TGCAGCGTTGACATAGGGGGCAACACTGAAGCTTTCTTT
TRBJ2-5 . . TRBV6-2/TRBV6-3 13 CASSSGDLTTQYF TGTGCCAGCAGTTCAGGGGACCTGACGACCCAGTACTTC